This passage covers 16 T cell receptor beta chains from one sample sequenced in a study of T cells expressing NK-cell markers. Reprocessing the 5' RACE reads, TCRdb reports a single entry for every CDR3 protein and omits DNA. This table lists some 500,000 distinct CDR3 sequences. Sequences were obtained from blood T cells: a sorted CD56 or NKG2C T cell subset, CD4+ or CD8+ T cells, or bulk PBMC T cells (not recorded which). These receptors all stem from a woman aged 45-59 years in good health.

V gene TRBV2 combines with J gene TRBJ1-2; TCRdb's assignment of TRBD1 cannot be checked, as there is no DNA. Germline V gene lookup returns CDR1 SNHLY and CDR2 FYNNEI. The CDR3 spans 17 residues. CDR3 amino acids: CASSESEGAGADYGYTF.

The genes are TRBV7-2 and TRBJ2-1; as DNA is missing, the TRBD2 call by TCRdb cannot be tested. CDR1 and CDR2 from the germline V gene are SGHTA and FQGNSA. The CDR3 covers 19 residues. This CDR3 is CASSLVGQSGRRNYNEQFF.

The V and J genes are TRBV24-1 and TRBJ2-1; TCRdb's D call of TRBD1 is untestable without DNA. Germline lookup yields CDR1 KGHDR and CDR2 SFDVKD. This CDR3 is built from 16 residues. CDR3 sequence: CATSDTGTGSGGEQFF.

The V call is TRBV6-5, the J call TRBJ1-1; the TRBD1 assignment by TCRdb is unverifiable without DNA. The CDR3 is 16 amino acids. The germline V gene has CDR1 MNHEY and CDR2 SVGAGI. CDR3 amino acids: CASSLLQGVMNTEAFF.

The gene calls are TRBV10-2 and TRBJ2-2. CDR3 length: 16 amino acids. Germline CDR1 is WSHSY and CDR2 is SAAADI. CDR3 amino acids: CASSESTSAVTGELFF.

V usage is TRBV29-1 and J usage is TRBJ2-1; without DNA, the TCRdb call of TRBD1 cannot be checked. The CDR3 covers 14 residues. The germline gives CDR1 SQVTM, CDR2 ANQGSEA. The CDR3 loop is CSVAVSISYNEQFF.

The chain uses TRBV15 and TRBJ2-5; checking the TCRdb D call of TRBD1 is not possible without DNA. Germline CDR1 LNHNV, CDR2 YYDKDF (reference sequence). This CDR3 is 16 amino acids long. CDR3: CATSRGASTGGETQYF.

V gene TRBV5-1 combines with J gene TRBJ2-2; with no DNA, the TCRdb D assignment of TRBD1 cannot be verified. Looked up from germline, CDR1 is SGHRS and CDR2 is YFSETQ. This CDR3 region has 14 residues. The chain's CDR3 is CASSFTGDVGELFF.

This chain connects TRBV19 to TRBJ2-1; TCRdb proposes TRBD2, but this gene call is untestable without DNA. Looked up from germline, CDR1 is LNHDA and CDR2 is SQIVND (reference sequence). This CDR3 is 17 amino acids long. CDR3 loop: CASSILAGGSSYNEQFF.

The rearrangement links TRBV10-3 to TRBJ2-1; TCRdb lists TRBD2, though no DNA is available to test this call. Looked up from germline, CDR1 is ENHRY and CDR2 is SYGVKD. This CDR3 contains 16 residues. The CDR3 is CAIRGAEGGFNSEQFF.

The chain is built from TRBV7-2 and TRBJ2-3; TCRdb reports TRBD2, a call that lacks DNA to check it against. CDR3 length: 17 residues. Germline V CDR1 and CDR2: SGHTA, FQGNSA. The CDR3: CASSLAPSGRGADTQYF.

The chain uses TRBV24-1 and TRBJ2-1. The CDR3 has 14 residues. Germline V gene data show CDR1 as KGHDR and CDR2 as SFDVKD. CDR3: CATSDVGRNNEQFF.

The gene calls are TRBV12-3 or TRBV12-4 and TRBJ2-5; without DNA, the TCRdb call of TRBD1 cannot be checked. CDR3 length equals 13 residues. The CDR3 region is CAIPKGIQETQYF.

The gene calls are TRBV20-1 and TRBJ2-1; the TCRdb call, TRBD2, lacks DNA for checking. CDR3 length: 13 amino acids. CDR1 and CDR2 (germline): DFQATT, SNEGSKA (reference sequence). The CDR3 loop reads CSASWGLAGVVFF.

CDR3 amino acids: CASSYTTGSSYNEQFF. The V and J genes are TRBV5-1 and TRBJ2-1. CDR1 SGHRS and CDR2 YFSETQ come from the germline V gene. The CDR3 is 16 residues long.

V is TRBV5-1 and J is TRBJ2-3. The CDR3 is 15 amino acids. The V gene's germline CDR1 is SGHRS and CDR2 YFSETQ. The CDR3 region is CASSISGTSKDTQYF.